This T cell receptor (beta chain) was sequenced in a study of blood T cell repertoires in COVID-19. Study information: Some COVID-19 samples were acute and others convalescent; all came from the United States, Italy and Spain.

Assay: immunoSEQ multiplex PCR; the TCRdb copy retains only in-frame clones and omits some. The profile shows about 180,000 clones, about 79% of them singletons. This CDR3 spans 14 amino acids. V lost 1 base and J lost 6, with 12 bases in between. CDR1 SEHNR and CDR2 FQNEAQ come from the germline V gene (reference sequence). Sequencing used peripheral blood. V gene TRBV7-9 combines with J gene TRBJ1-2; tentatively, D is TRBD1 (6 bases). This receptor was taken from a woman in her 70s with acute or convalescent COVID-19. The CDR3 nucleotides are TGTGCCAGCAGCTTAGGTTCGGGGGGCGATGGCTACACCTTC. Amino acid sequence: CASSLGSGGDGYTF.